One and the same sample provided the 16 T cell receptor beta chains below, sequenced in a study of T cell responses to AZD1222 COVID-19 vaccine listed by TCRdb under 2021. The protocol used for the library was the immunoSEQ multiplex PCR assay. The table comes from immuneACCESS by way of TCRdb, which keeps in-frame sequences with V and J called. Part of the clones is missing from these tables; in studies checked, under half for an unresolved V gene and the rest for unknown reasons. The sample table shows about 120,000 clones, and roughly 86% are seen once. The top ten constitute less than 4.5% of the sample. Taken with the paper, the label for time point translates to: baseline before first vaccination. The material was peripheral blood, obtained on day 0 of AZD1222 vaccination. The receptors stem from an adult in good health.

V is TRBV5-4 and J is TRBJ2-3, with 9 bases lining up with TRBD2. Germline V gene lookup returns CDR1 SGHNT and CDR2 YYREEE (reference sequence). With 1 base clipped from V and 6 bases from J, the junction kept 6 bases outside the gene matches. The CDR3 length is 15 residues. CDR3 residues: CASSLSAGGPDTQYF. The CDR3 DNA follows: TGTGCCAGCAGCTTGTCTGCGGGAGGGCCGGATACGCAGTATTTT.

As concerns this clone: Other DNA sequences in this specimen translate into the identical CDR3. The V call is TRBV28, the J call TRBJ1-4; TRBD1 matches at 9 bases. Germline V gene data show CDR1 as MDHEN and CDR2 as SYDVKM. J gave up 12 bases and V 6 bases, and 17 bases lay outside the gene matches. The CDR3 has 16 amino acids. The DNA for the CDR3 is TGTGCCAGCAGCTCCTACAGCTTAACAGGGGGCGAGGAACTGTTTTTT. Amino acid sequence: CASSSYSLTGGEELFF.

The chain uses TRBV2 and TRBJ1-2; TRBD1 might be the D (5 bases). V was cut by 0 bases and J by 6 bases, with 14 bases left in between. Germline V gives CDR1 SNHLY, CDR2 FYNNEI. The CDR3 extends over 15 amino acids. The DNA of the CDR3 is TGTGCCAGCAGTGAAGCCACGGCAGGGTCAAATGGCTACACCTTC. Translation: CASSEATAGSNGYTF.

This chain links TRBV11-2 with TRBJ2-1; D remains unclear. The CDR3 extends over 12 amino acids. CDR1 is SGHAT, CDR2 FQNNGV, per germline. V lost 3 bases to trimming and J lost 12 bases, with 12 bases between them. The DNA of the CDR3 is TGTGCCAGCAGCTTTGGGGATGAGGCGCAGTTCTTC. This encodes CASSFGDEAQFF.

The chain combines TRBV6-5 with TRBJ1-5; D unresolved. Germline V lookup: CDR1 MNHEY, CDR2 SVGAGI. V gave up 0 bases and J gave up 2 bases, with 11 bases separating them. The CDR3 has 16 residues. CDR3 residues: CASSYSMGEGNQPQHF. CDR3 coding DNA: TGTGCCAGCAGTTACTCGATGGGAGAGGGCAATCAGCCCCAGCATTTT.

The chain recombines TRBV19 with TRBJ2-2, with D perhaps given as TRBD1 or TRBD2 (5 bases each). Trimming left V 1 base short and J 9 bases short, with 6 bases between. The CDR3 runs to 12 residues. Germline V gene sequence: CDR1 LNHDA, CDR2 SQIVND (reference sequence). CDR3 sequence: CASSIGGRELFF. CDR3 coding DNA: TGTGCCAGTAGTATAGGGGGGAGGGAGCTGTTTTTT.

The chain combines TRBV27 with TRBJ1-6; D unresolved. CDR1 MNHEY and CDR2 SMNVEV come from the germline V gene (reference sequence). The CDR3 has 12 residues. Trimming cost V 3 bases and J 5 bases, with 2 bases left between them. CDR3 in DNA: TGTGCCAGCAGTTTTAATAATTCACCCCTCCACTTT. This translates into CASSFNNSPLHF.

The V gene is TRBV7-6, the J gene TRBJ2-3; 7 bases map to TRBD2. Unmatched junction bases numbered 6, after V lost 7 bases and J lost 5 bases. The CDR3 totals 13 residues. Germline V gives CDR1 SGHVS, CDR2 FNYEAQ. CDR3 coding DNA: TGTGCCAGCAAGGCGGGAGCGGTAGATACGCAGTATTTT. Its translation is CASKAGAVDTQYF.

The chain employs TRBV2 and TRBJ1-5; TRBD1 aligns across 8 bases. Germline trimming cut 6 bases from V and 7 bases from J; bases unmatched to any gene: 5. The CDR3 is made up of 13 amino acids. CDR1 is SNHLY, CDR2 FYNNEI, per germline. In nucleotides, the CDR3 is TGTGCCAGCAGGAGACAGGGGTTACAGCCCCAGCATTTT. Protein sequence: CASRRQGLQPQHF.

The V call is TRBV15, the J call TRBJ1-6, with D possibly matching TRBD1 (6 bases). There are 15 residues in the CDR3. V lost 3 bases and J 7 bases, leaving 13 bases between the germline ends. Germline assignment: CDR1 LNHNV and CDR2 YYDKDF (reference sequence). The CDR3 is CATSSHREGNSPLHF. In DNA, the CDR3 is TGTGCCACCAGCAGTCACAGGGAAGGCAATTCACCCCTCCACTTT.

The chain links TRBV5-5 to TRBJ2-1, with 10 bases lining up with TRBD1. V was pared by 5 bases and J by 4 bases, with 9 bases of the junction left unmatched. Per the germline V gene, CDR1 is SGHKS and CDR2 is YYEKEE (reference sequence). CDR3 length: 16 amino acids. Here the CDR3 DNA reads TGTGCCAGCAGACCAACCGGGACAGGGGCATACAATGAGCAGTTCTTC. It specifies CASRPTGTGAYNEQFF. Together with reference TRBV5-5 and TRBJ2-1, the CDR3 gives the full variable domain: DAGVTQSPTHLIKTRGQQVTLRCSPISGHKSVSWYQQVLGQGPQFIFQYYEKEERGRGNFPDRFSARQFPNYSSELNVNALLLGDSALYLCASRPTGTGAYNEQFFGPGTRLTVL.

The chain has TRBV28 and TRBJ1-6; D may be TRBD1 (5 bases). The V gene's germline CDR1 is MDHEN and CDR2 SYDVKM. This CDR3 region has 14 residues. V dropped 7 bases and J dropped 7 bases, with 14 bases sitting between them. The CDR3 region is CASTRGGNNSPLHF. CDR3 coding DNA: TGTGCCAGCACCCGCGGGGGGAACAATTCACCCCTCCACTTT.

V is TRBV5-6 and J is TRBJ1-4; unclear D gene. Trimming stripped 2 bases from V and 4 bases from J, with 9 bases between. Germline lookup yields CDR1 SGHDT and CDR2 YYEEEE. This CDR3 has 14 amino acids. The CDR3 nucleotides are TGTGCCAGCAGCTTACCCACCAGTAATGAAAAACTGTTTTTT. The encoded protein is CASSLPTSNEKLFF.

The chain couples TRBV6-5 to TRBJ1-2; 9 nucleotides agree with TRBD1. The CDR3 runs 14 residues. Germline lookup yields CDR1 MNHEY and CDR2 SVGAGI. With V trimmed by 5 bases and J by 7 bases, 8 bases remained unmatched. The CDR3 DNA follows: TGTGCCAGCAGTCCCCGGGACAGGGTGGTTGGCTACACCTTC. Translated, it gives CASSPRDRVVGYTF.

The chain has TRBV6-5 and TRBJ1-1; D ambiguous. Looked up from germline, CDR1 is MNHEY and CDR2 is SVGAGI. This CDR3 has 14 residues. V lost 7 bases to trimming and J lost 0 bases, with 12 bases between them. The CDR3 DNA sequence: TGTGCCAGCACCAGAGGGCAGATGAACACTGAAGCTTTCTTT. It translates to CASTRGQMNTEAFF.

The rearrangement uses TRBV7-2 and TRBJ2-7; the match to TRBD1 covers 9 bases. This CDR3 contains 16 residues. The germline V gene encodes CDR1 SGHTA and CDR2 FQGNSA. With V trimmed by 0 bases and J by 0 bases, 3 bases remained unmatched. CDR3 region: CASSLAGTGFSYEQYF. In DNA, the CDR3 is TGTGCCAGCAGCTTAGCCGGGACAGGGTTCTCCTACGAGCAGTACTTC.